The clone carrying this TCR delta chain was counted only a few times. Its antigen remains unknown. The protein given by TCRdb reflects a much larger clone and differs at residue 7 from this DNA's translation, likely from a read error; the protein shown is the DNA's translation. The data belong to a study of γδ T cells in repeated Plasmodium falciparum infection. For the study at large: Donors had four controlled P. falciparum NF54 infections over about 640 days. Each infection was followed by sampling at 21 days, plus baseline and some pre-infection draws. General study results and limits: Over time and infection, Vgamma9/Vdelta2+ repertoires remained highly stable and polyclonal.

Bulk repertoires came from Vgamma9/Vdelta2+ or Vdelta2-negative gammadelta T cells flow-sorted from PBMC. TCRdb reanalysed the multiplex PCR reads with CATT. Of 85,000 to 95,000 delta-chain clones in the sample, 1.4% were seen once. Trimming took off 2 bases at V and 0 bases at J, with 25 bases between the two ends. The CDR3 sequence is 22 residues long. From germline, CDR1 is GEAIGNYY and CDR2 EKD. The sequenced material came from gamma-delta T cells from blood. The origin of this receptor is a pool of human donors (malaria-infected and uninfected, not separated). This chain connects TRDV2 to TRDJ3; D may be TRDD3 (5 bases). The J gene is absent in TCRdb and was assigned here via DNA matching to germline. The CDR3 DNA reads TGTGCCTGTGACAAACTGGAGGATAAGAAGTCAGCTGGCTCCTGGGACACCCGACAGATGTTTTTC. Encoded protein: CACDKLEDKKSAGSWDTRQMFF.